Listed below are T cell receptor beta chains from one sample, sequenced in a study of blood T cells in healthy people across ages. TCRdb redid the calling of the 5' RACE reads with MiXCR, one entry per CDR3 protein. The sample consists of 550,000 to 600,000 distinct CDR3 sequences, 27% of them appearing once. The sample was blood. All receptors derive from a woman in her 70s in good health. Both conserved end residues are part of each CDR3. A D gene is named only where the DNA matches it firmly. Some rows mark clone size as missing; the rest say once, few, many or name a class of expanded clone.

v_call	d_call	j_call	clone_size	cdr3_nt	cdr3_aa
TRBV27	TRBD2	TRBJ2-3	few	TGTGCCAGCAGTCCTGGACTAGCGGGGGGGCGGCGTACAGATACGCAGTATTTT	CASSPGLAGGRRTDTQYF
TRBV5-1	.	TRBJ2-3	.	TGCGCCAGCAGCTTAGGCAACCCTGGCACAGATACGCAGTATTTT	CASSLGNPGTDTQYF
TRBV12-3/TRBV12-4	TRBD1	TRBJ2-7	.	TGTGCCAGCAGTATAACAGGGGGTAGTTCGCGGGAGCAGTACTTC	CASSITGGSSREQYF
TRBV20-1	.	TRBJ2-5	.	TGCAGTGCTGGGAGGGGACAAGTACAAGAGACCCAGTACTTC	CSAGRGQVQETQYF
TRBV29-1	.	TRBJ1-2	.	TGCAGCGTTGAAGCGGGCCGTGACTCTAACTATGGCTACACCTTC	CSVEAGRDSNYGYTF
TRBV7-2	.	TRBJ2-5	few	TGTGCCAGCAGCTTAGACCCGTCTCAGAGGGAGACCCAGTACTTC	CASSLDPSQRETQYF
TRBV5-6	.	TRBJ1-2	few	TGTGCCAGCAGTCGAGGGGTGGATCGGGGCTACACCTTC	CASSRGVDRGYTF
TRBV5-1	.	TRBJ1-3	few	TGCGCCAGCAGCTTGACTCTCAGTAGCTCTGGAAACACCATATATTTT	CASSLTLSSSGNTIYF
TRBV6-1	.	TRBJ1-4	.	TGTGCCAGCAGTGAGGGGGAGGTTCTTAATGAAAAACTGTTTTTT	CASSEGEVLNEKLFF
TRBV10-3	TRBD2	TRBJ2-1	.	TGTGCCATCGGGCGGGGGGGCCGCAATGAGCAGTTCTTC	CAIGRGGRNEQFF
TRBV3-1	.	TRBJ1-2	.	TGTGCCAGCAGTGGGGACGGCGGTCGATACACCTTC	CASSGDGGRYTF
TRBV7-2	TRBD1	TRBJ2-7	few	TGTGCCAGCAGCTTTCAGGGGGCATCCTACGAGCAGTACTTC	CASSFQGASYEQYF
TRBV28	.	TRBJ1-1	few	TGTGCCAGCAGACTCGAGGGGGGGTTCCTGAACACTGAAGCTTTCTTT	CASRLEGGFLNTEAFF
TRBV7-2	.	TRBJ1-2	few	TGTGCCACCCCGGACCTGGGGTATGGCTACACCTTC	CATPDLGYGYTF
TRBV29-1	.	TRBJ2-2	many	TGCAGCGTCAAGTCCCAGGAGGTTAACACCGGGGAGCTGTTTTTT	CSVKSQEVNTGELFF
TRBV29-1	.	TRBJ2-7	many	TGCAGCGTTGGATCCTACGAGCAGTACTTC	CSVGSYEQYF
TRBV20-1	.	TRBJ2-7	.	TGCAGTGCCAGAGGGGTCTACGAGCAGTACTTC	CSARGVYEQYF
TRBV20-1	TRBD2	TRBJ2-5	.	TGCAGTGCTAGGGCAAATAGGGGACTAGCTAATAAAGAGACCCAGTACTTC	CSARANRGLANKETQYF
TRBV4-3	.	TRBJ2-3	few	TGCGCCAGCAGCCTCAGCTCGGGACGGAGGTCCACAGATACGCAGTATTTT	CASSLSSGRRSTDTQYF
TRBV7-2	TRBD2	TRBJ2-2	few	TGTGCCAGCAGCTCCCGTTTAGTAGCGGGGGGGCTTATCGGGGAGCTGTTTTTT	CASSSRLVAGGLIGELFF
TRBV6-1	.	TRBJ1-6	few	TGTGCCAGCAGTCTTTTGGGCCCCCTCCCCTTT	CASSLLGPLPF
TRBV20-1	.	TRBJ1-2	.	TGCAGTGCTAAGGCGATTACTGAGGGAAACTATGGCTACACCTTC	CSAKAITEGNYGYTF
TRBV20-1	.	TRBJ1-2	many	TGCAGTGCTAGTCTAGGGGCCGGCTACACCTTC	CSASLGAGYTF
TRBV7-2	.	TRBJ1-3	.	TGTGCCAGCAGCTTATCCGGATTCTCTGGAAACACCATATATTTT	CASSLSGFSGNTIYF
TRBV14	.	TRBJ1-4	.	TGTGCCAGCAGCCAAGACGTGACGGGAAGGGGAGGCGAAAAACTGTTTTTT	CASSQDVTGRGGEKLFF
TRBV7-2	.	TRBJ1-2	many	TGTGCCAGCAGCTCAAGGTGGGCCGGCTACACCTTC	CASSSRWAGYTF
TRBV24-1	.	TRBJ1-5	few	TGTGCCACCGGCGTGGACACCCTGGAGCCCCAGCATTTT	CATGVDTLEPQHF
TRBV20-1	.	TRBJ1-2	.	TGCAGTGCTAGTCTGGGGGGCGGACCAAACTATGGCTACACCTTC	CSASLGGGPNYGYTF
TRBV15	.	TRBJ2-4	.	TGTGCCACCAGCAGAGATAAAGGGTCCCTACTAGCCAAAAACATTCAGTACTTC	CATSRDKGSLLAKNIQYF
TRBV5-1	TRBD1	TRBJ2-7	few	TGCGCCAGCAGCCTAGCCGGGACAGAAGCCTACGAGCAGTACTTC	CASSLAGTEAYEQYF
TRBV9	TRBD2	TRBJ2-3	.	TGTGCCAGCAGCGTAGCGCTGGGCGGGGGGGCAGATACGCAGTATTTT	CASSVALGGGADTQYF
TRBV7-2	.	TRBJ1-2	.	TGTGCCAGCAGTCCGCAGGGGCCTGGGGGCTACACCTTC	CASSPQGPGGYTF
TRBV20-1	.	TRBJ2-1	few	TGCAGTGCTAGGCCCCCAGTCCCACCCGAGCAGTTCTTC	CSARPPVPPEQFF
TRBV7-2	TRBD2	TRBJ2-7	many	TGTGCCAGCAGCTTAGGCGGGGGGGCGGACGAGCAGTACTTC	CASSLGGGADEQYF
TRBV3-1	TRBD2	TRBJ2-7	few	TGTGCCAGCAGCCACGGGAGGGCCTACGAGCAGTACTTC	CASSHGRAYEQYF
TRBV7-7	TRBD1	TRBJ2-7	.	TGTGCTAGCAGCCCGGGACAGTCTACCTACGAGCAGTACTTC	CASSPGQSTYEQYF
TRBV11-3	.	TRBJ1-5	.	TGTGCCAGCAGTACAGGGCTCAATCAGCCCCAGCATTTT	CASSTGLNQPQHF
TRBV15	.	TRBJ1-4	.	TGTGCCACCAGCACCCCAAGGGGTGCAACTAATGAAAAACTGTTTTTT	CATSTPRGATNEKLFF
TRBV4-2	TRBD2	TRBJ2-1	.	TGTGCCAGCAGCCAAGAAGCCGGGCGGGGGGGCTTTGGTGAGCAGTTCTTC	CASSQEAGRGGFGEQFF
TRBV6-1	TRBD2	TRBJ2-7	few	TGTGCCAGCAGCGCCGGGACTAGCGTTTACGAGCAGTACTTC	CASSAGTSVYEQYF
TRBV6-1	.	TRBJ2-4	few	TGTGCCAGCGCTGGGAGTACCAAAAACATTCAGTACTTC	CASAGSTKNIQYF
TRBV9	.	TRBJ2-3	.	TGTGCCAGCAGCCCCACTGTAACTAGCACAGATACGCAGTATTTT	CASSPTVTSTDTQYF
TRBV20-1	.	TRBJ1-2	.	TGCAGTGCTATGGACAGTTCTAACTATGGCTACACCTTC	CSAMDSSNYGYTF
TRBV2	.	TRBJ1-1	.	TGTGCCAGCAGTGAAGCGCTTTCGGTGAACACTGAAGCTTTCTTT	CASSEALSVNTEAFF
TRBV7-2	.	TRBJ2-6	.	TGTGCCAGCACCCGACATCACTTAACTGGGGCCAACGTCCTGACTTTC	CASTRHHLTGANVLTF
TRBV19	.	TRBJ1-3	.	TGTGTCAGTGGGGGGGGGGAAACAGGAATGAGAAACACCATATATTTT	CVSGGGETGMRNTIYF
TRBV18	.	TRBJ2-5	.	TGTGCCAGCTCACCACGTACCAGCACCTCAGGGACCCAGTACTTC	CASSPRTSTSGTQYF
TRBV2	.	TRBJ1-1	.	TGTGCCAGCAGTTATGTGGGACACCCGAACACTGAAGCTTTCTTT	CASSYVGHPNTEAFF
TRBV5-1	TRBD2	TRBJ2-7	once	TGCGCCAGCAGCCCTCGCTTGACGGGGGGGCCCTACGAGCAGTACTTC	CASSPRLTGGPYEQYF
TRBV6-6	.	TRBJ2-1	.	TGTGCCAGCAGTTACTCGAGTTGGGCCTACAATGAGCAGTTCTTC	CASSYSSWAYNEQFF